The 23 T cell receptor beta chains below were found in one sample sequenced in a study of blood T cell repertoires in COVID-19. Measured with immunoSEQ multiplex PCR; TCRdb has only the in-frame clones, and not every one. The table lists fewer than 400,000 clones, nearly 90% of them singletons. What was sequenced was peripheral blood. These receptors came from a woman in her 30s with COVID-19, enrolled during active disease.

This chain links TRBV7-2 with TRBJ2-5; 10 nucleotides align to TRBD2. The CDR3 contains 14 residues. After removal of 6 bases from V and 5 bases from J, the junction contained 6 bases not matched to a gene. Germline lookup yields CDR1 SGHTA and CDR2 FQGNSA. In DNA, the CDR3 is TGTGCCAGCAGTCGAGGACTAGCGGAGGAGACCCAGTACTTC. Its translation: CASSRGLAEETQYF.

The rearrangement links TRBV6-5 to TRBJ1-2; TRBD1 might be the D (5 bases). The V gene's germline CDR1 is MNHEY and CDR2 SVGAGI. The CDR3 consists of 14 residues. The V gene lost 4 bases and the J gene lost 7 bases, with 16 bases spanning the gap. This chain's CDR3 is CASSLLTGRGGYTF. The CDR3 nucleotides are TGTGCCAGCAGTTTACTCACCGGGAGGGGTGGCTACACCTTC.

This chain links TRBV24-1 with TRBJ2-7, with D tentatively TRBD2 (7 bases). The CDR3 covers 15 residues. Trimming pared 4 bases from V and 1 base from J, leaving 13 bases between. Germline V gene lookup returns CDR1 KGHDR and CDR2 SFDVKD. This CDR3 is CATSEGGANSYEQYF. CDR3 nucleotide sequence: TGTGCCACCAGTGAAGGGGGGGCAAATTCCTACGAGCAGTACTTC.

This clone was picked up one time. CDR3 sequence: CASSWGVRGWETQYF. The CDR3 DNA sequence: TGTGCCAGCAGCTGGGGGGTCCGAGGGTGGGAGACCCAGTACTTC. This rearrangement joins TRBV7-8 to TRBJ2-5; possibly TRBD2 for D (6 bases). Germline V gene lookup returns CDR1 SGHVS and CDR2 FQNEAQ. V was cut by 4 bases and J by 5 bases, with 17 bases left in between. The CDR3 has 15 residues. Combining the CDR3 with reference TRBV7-8 and TRBJ2-5 gives the whole variable domain GAGVSQSPRYKVAKRGQDVALRCDPISGHVSLFWYQQALGQGPEFLTYFQNEAQLDKSGLPSDRFFAERPEGSVSTLKIQRTQQEDSAVYLCASSWGVRGWETQYFGPGTRLLVL.

This clone has only one observation. This chain uses TRBV5-1 with TRBJ1-1, with 9 bases that match TRBD1. The germline V gene has CDR1 SGHRS and CDR2 YFSETQ. The junction had 12 bases not matched to a gene; V was cut back by 1 base and J by 8 bases. The CDR3 is made up of 16 amino acids. The CDR3 here is CASSLRISGQGNEAFF. The CDR3 bases are TGCGCCAGCAGCTTGAGAATATCGGGACAGGGAAACGAAGCTTTCTTT.

The rearrangement uses TRBV10-3 and TRBJ2-7, with a weak D call TRBD1 (8 bases). The germline gives CDR1 ENHRY, CDR2 SYGVKD. V was shortened by 8 bases and J by 0 bases, with 17 bases between the two germline ends. The CDR3 loop spans 15 amino acids. Here the CDR3 reads CAIGGGQVSSYEQYF. The DNA of the CDR3 is TGTGCCATCGGGGGGGGACAGGTCAGCTCCTACGAGCAGTACTTC.

The chain is built from TRBV5-1 and TRBJ2-5, with 12 nucleotides matching TRBD2. The CDR3 spans 17 residues. V gave up 0 bases and J gave up 1 base; unmatched junction bases: 4. The germline V gene has CDR1 SGHRS and CDR2 YFSETQ. DNA of the CDR3: TGCGCCAGCAGCTTGGCCCCGGGACTAGCGGGCCAAGAGACCCAGTACTTC. It encodes CASSLAPGLAGQETQYF.

The gene calls are TRBV3-1 (or the pseudogene TRBV3-2) and TRBJ2-3, with 8 bases matching TRBD2. With 4 bases clipped from V and 2 bases from J, the junction kept 11 bases outside the gene matches. From germline, CDR1 is LGHDT and CDR2 YNNKEL (reference sequence). The CDR3 consists of 17 residues. The DNA for the CDR3 is TGTGCCAGCAGCCCAGAGCTGGGCGGGGGGTACACAGATACGCAGTATTTT. As protein: CASSPELGGGYTDTQYF.

The V call is TRBV5-5, the J call TRBJ1-4, with D possibly TRBD1 on 6 matching bases. V lost 1 base and J 3 bases, leaving 13 bases between the germline ends. CDR3 length: 16 residues. CDR1 SGHKS and CDR2 YYEKEE come from the germline V gene (reference sequence). CDR3 protein: CASSLLAGAANEKLFF. For the CDR3, the DNA is TGTGCCAGCAGCTTGCTGGCGGGGGCAGCTAATGAAAAACTGTTTTTT. The full variable domain, completed using reference TRBV5-5 and TRBJ1-4, is DAGVTQSPTHLIKTRGQQVTLRCSPISGHKSVSWYQQVLGQGPQFIFQYYEKEERGRGNFPDRFSARQFPNYSSELNVNALLLGDSALYLCASSLLAGAANEKLFFGSGTQLSVL.

The gene calls are TRBV5-4 and TRBJ1-3; D remains ambiguous. CDR1 is SGHNT and CDR2 is YYREEE in the germline V gene (reference sequence). The CDR3 contains 14 residues. The V gene lost 0 bases and the J gene lost 1 base, with 5 bases spanning the gap. CDR3 sequence reads: CASSLGRSGNTIYF. CDR3 nucleotides: TGTGCCAGCAGCTTGGGTAGATCTGGAAACACCATATATTTT.

Regarding this clone: An end of the junction differs from the germline gene, which may be a read error. This rearrangement joins TRBV7-9 to TRBJ1-3, with 7 bases that match TRBD1. The V gene's germline CDR1 is SEHNR and CDR2 FQNEAQ (reference sequence). The CDR3 is 12 residues long. CDR3 sequence (DNA): TGCTACACAGGGGAATCTGGAAACACCATATATTTT. Translated, it gives CYTGESGNTIYF.

The rearrangement uses TRBV2 and TRBJ2-3; perhaps TRBD2 as D (5 bases). Trimming left V 0 bases short and J 0 bases short, with 16 bases between. The CDR3 is made up of 18 amino acids. Germline values: CDR1 SNHLY, CDR2 FYNNEI. For the CDR3, the DNA is TGTGCCAGCAGTGAAGCCCGGGGAATGACGATTAGCACAGATACGCAGTATTTT. This translates into CASSEARGMTISTDTQYF.

The chain joins TRBV6-5 to TRBJ2-7; 10 bases match TRBD1. Trimming at V came to 6 bases and at J to 1 base, leaving 6 bases not matched to a gene. The CDR3 length is 15 residues. In germline, CDR1 is MNHEY, CDR2 SVGAGI. CDR3 in amino acids: CASRGPGQGSYEQYV. The CDR3 DNA is TGTGCCAGCAGGGGACCGGGACAGGGGTCCTACGAGCAGTACGTC.

Turning to this clone: The junction departs from germline at one end; a sequencing error may be responsible. V and J are TRBV7-9 and TRBJ1-2, with 9 bases lining up with TRBD1. The germline CDR1 and CDR2 sequences are SEHNR and FQNEAQ (reference sequence). There are 15 residues in the CDR3. The CDR3 protein is CASSPRGVDRGVNAF. CDR3 bases: TGTGCCAGCAGCCCAAGGGGGGTGGACAGGGGTGTCAACGCCTTC.

The rearrangement links TRBV6-5 to TRBJ1-1; D is unclear. The germline CDR1 and CDR2 sequences are MNHEY and SVGAGI. Trimming took off 1 base at V and 10 bases at J, with 16 bases between the two ends. The CDR3 runs 14 residues. CDR3 loop: CASSYLDGLGRAFF. In DNA, the CDR3 is TGTGCCAGCAGTTACTTGGACGGACTAGGTCGAGCTTTCTTT.

In DNA, the CDR3 is TGTGCCAGCAGTGGTTTAGCCGAGCAGTTCTTC. Translating gives CASSGLAEQFF. The chain links TRBV25-1 to TRBJ2-1; no definite D call. The germline V gene has CDR1 MGHDK and CDR2 SYGVNS. This CDR3 is 11 amino acids long. Trimming left V 4 bases short and J 10 bases short, with 8 bases between. Combining the CDR3 with reference TRBV25-1 and TRBJ2-1 gives the whole variable domain EADIYQTPRYLVIGTGKKITLECSQTMGHDKMYWYQQDPGMELHLIHYSYGVNSTEKGDLSSESTVSRIRTEHFPLTLESARPSHTSQYLCASSGLAEQFFGPGTRLTVL.

The V call is TRBV4-2, the J call TRBJ2-5; TRBD2 aligns across 8 bases. Germline trimming cut 0 bases from V and 4 bases from J; bases unmatched to any gene: 10. This CDR3 contains 17 residues. Germline V CDR1 and CDR2: LGHNA, YNFKEQ. This CDR3 reads CASSQEPRTSRVETQYF. The DNA of the CDR3 is TGTGCCAGCAGCCAAGAACCCAGGACTAGCAGGGTAGAGACCCAGTACTTC.

This clone has just a few counts. This sequence joins TRBV11-3 and TRBJ1-4, with 7 bases fitting TRBD1. Germline loops: CDR1 SGHNT, CDR2 YENEEA. This CDR3 comprises 15 residues. With V trimmed by 5 bases and J by 4 bases, 7 bases remained unmatched. The CDR3 nucleotides are TGTGCCAGCAGCCATAGGACAGGAAATAATGAAAAACTGTTTTTT. Amino acid sequence: CASSHRTGNNEKLFF.

This chain joins TRBV5-4 and TRBJ1-1; TRBD1 aligns across 8 bases. Unmatched junction bases numbered 2, after V lost 4 bases and J lost 0 bases. The germline gives CDR1 SGHNT, CDR2 YYREEE (reference sequence). CDR3 length equals 14 residues. As DNA, the CDR3 is TGTGCCAGCAGCGCGGGACAGGTGAACACTGAAGCTTTCTTT. It translates to CASSAGQVNTEAFF.

This sequence joins TRBV28 and TRBJ1-2; TRBD1 matches 9 bases. V lost 4 bases, J lost 4 bases, and 10 bases stayed unmatched. CDR3 length equals 16 residues. Per the germline V gene, CDR1 is MDHEN and CDR2 is SYDVKM. The chain's CDR3 is CASSSWGTGRSYGYTF. As DNA, the CDR3 is TGTGCCAGCAGTTCCTGGGGGACAGGGCGGTCCTATGGCTACACCTTC.

The chain employs TRBV19 and TRBJ1-1; tentative D call: TRBD1 (5 bases). V was cut by 4 bases and J by 11 bases, with 20 bases left in between. CDR1 LNHDA and CDR2 SQIVND come from the germline V gene (reference sequence). The CDR3 length is 14 residues. The CDR3 region has the DNA TGTGCCAGTAGTACCACAGGCGCCGCTCGGCTGGCTTTCTTT. Residues: CASSTTGAARLAFF.

The V and J genes are TRBV5-1 and TRBJ1-2; D gene unclear. The germline CDR1 and CDR2 sequences are SGHRS and YFSETQ. The CDR3 covers 15 residues. V shed 4 bases and J shed 0 bases, with 13 bases lying between them. For the CDR3, the DNA is TGCGCCAGCAGCCCTGGTGGAGGAGCTAACTATGGCTACACCTTC. As protein: CASSPGGGANYGYTF.

The chain uses TRBV18 and TRBJ2-7; maybe TRBD1 (5 bases). This CDR3 comprises 12 residues. Per germline, CDR1 KGHSH and CDR2 LQKENI. V lost 1 base and J 9 bases, leaving 10 bases between the germline ends. The CDR3 DNA reads TGTGCCAGCTCACCACTGCAGGGTGGGCAGTACTTC. It yields the protein CASSPLQGGQYF.